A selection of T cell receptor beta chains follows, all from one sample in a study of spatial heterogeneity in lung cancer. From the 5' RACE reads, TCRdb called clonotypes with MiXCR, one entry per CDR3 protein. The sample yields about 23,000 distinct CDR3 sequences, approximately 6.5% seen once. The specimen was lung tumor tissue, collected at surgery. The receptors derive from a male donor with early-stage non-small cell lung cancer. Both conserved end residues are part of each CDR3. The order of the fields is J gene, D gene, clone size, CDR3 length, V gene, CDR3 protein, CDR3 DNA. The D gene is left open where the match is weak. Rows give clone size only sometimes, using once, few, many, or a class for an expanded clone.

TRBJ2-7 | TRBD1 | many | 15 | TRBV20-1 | CSAGTGTGVFYEQYF | TGCAGTGCTGGGACCGGGACAGGGGTTTTCTACGAGCAGTACTTC
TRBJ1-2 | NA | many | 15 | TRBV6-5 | CASSLRDGGGRGYTF | TGTGCCAGCAGCTTACGGGACGGAGGAGGTCGAGGCTACACCTTC
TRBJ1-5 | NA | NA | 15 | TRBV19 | CASSIDGGGNQPQHF | TGTGCCAGTAGTATAGATGGGGGAGGCAATCAGCCCCAGCATTTT
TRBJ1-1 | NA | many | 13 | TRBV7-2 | CASSYTPDTEAFF | TGTGCCAGCAGCTATACACCCGACACTGAAGCTTTCTTT
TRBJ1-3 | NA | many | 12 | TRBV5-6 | CASSRAGRTIYF | TGTGCCAGCAGCCGCGCGGGGCGCACCATATATTTT
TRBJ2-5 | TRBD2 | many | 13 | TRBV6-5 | CASSFQRGETQYF | TGTGCCAGCAGTTTTCAGCGGGGAGAGACCCAGTACTTC
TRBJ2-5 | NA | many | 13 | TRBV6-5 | CASSHPPQETQYF | TGTGCCAGCAGTCACCCCCCCCAAGAGACCCAGTACTTC
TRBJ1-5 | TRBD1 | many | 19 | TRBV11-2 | CASSFAGQGRWRSNQPQHF | TGTGCCAGCAGCTTCGCAGGACAGGGAAGGTGGAGGAGCAATCAGCCCCAGCATTTT
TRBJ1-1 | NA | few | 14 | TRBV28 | CASSLGGRRAEAFF | TGTGCCAGCAGTTTAGGGGGCCGGAGAGCTGAAGCTTTCTTT
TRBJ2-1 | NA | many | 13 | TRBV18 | CASSLSEQNEQFF | TGTGCCAGCTCCCTCTCCGAGCAAAATGAGCAGTTCTTC
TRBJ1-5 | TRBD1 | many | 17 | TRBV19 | CASSILLLDRGHQPQHF | TGTGCCAGTAGTATCCTCCTCTTGGACAGGGGGCATCAGCCCCAGCATTTT
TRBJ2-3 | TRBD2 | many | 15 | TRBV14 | CASSPGLAGGTTQYF | TGTGCCAGCAGCCCGGGACTAGCGGGAGGTACTACGCAGTATTTT
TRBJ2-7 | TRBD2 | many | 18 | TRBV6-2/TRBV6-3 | CASSYRATSGIPRYEQYF | TGTGCCAGCAGTTACAGGGCCACTAGCGGGATCCCCCGATACGAGCAGTACTTC
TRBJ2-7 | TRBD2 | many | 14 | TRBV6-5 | CASSYSSGRHEQYF | TGTGCCAGCAGTTACTCTAGCGGGCGTCACGAGCAGTACTTC
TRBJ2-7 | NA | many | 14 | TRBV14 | CASSQAPVLGEQYF | TGTGCCAGCAGCCAAGCCCCAGTCCTCGGGGAGCAGTACTTC
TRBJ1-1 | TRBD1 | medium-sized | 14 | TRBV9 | CASTVTGMNTEAFF | TGTGCCAGCACCGTGACAGGGATGAACACTGAAGCTTTCTTT
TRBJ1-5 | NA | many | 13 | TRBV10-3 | CAINAGEGQPQHF | TGTGCCATCAATGCCGGCGAGGGGCAGCCCCAGCATTTT
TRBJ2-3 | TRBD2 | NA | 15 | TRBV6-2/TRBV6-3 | CASRESGSVEDTQYF | TGTGCCAGCAGAGAAAGCGGGAGTGTGGAAGATACGCAGTATTTT
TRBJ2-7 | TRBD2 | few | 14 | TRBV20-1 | CSAPTTGGSYEQYF | TGCAGTGCTCCAACAACGGGGGGTAGCTACGAGCAGTACTTC
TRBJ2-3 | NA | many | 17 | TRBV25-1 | CASSEGRRGGLADTQYF | TGTGCCAGCAGTGAAGGGCGGCGCGGGGGCTTGGCAGATACGCAGTATTTT
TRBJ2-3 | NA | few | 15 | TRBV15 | CATSRDGVSTDTQYF | TGTGCCACCAGCAGAGATGGGGTCAGCACAGATACGCAGTATTTT
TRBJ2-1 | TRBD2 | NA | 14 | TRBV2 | CASTASGGANEQFF | TGTGCCAGCACGGCTAGCGGGGGGGCAAATGAGCAGTTCTTC
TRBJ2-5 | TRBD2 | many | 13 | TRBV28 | CASRGTGGKTQYF | TGTGCCAGCCGAGGTACGGGGGGGAAGACCCAGTACTTC